The T cell receptor (beta chain) under discussion was sequenced for a study of cytomegalovirus exposure and HLA in healthy donors. The donors comprised healthy bone marrow donors. Study-level findings and limits: Cytomegalovirus-associated status was assigned to about 150 TCR beta chains.

CDR1 is SGHTA, CDR2 FQGNSA, per germline. The CDR3 spans 16 residues. After removal of 0 bases from V and 3 bases from J, the junction contained 7 bases not matched to a gene. On this clone: The antigen is not known.

This PCR relied on a set of 60 Vbeta primers and 13 Jbeta primers. Using immunoSEQ multiplex PCR, the repertoire was profiled, and TCRdb retains in-frame clones only, with some absent. The sample gives about 160,000 clones, 60% to 80% of which show up once; 1.3% to 1.5% is in the top ten. The TCR originated in a woman aged 30 to 39 in good health and CMV-seronegative. The V and J genes are TRBV7-2 and TRBJ2-5, with TRBD2 identical over 7 bases. Sequencing used PBMCs. The CDR3 nucleotides read TGTGCCAGCAGCTTAGCCCCCCGGGGAGGGAAAGAGACCCAGTACTTC. This sequence encodes CASSLAPRGGKETQYF.